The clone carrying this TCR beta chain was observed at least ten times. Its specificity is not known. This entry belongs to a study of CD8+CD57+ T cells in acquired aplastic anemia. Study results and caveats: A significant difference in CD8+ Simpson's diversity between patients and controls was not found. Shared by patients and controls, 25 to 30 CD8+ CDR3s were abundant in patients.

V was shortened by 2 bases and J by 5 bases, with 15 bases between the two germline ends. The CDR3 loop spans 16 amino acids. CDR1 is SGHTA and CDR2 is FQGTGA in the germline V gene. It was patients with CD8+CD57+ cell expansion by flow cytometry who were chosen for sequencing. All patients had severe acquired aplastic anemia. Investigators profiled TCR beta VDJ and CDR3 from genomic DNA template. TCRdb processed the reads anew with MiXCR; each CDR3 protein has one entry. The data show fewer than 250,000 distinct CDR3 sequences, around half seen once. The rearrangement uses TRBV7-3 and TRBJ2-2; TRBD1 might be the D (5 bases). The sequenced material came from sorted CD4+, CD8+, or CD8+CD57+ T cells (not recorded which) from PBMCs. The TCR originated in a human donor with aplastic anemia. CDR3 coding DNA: TGTGCCAGCAGCTTAGGGTTCACAGGCAGGACCGGGGAGCTGTTTTTT. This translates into CASSLGFTGRTGELFF.